Presented here are 27 T cell receptor beta chains from one specimen sequenced in a study of Graves' ophthalmopathy and Graves' hyperthyroidism. The TCR beta CDR3 regions underwent amplification from RNA transcripts. Amplification began with first-round RT-PCR using HTBI primers, then second-round multiplex PCR was performed. A single record per CDR3 protein comes from TCRdb applying MiXCR to the multiplex PCR reads. The data hold 600,000 to 650,000 distinct CDR3 sequences, with 22% observed a single time. Sample: peripheral blood. Source of these receptors: a woman aged 18-29 years with stable Graves' hyperthyroidism. Some clones in this sample may be carry-over from other donors' samples.

This clonotype occurred many times. This chain connects TRBV28 to TRBJ1-1; 10 bases are shared with TRBD1. This CDR3 region has 15 residues. The trim removed 5 bases at V and 0 bases at J, leaving 3 bases unmatched. Germline V CDR1 and CDR2: MDHEN, SYDVKM. In DNA, the CDR3 is TGTGCCAGCAGTCGACAGGGGGCCATGAACACTGAAGCTTTCTTT. Protein sequence: CASSRQGAMNTEAFF.

Remarks on this clonotype: This may be a read error: a much more frequent sequence differs by one nucleotide. The chain employs TRBV6-2 or TRBV6-3 and TRBJ1-3; 9 bases are a match to TRBD1. CDR1 and CDR2 from the germline V gene are MNHEY and SVGEGT. The V segment lost 3 bases and the J segment 2 bases; nucleotides outside the gene matches: 14. The CDR3 covers 19 residues. For the CDR3, the DNA is TGTGCCAGCAGTTATTCCACAGGGGGCCCACCATCTGCTGGAAACACCATATATTTT. It yields the protein CASSYSTGGPPSAGNTIYF.

This clonotype was seen ten or more times. The V and J genes are TRBV30 and TRBJ1-5; D is undetermined. Germline V lookup: CDR1 GTSNPN, CDR2 SVGIG (reference sequence). Between the trimmed V and J ends, which lost 1 base and 1 base, there was a span of 5 bases. This CDR3 is built from 13 residues. The CDR3 nucleotides are TGTGCCTGGAGTGGAGGGAGCAATCAGCCCCAGCATTTT. Translating it yields CAWSGGSNQPQHF.

Many counts were recorded for this clonotype. J is TRBJ2-2 and V is TRBV12-3 or TRBV12-4; D unresolved. The V gene lost 7 bases and the J gene lost 1 base, with 10 bases spanning the gap. The CDR3 is made up of 14 amino acids. CDR3 in amino acids: CASTLHRNTGELFF. The CDR3 DNA follows: TGTGCCAGCACCCTTCACAGGAACACCGGGGAGCTGTTTTTT.

The V call is TRBV27, the J call TRBJ2-7; the D is unclear. In germline, CDR1 is MNHEY, CDR2 SMNVEV (reference sequence). Between the trimmed V and J ends, which lost 5 bases and 7 bases, there was a span of 15 bases. This CDR3 comprises 13 residues. The CDR3 sequence is CASSEAVPLEQYF. The CDR3 DNA reads TGTGCCAGCAGTGAGGCGGTCCCCTTAGAGCAGTACTTC.

The rearrangement uses TRBV2 and TRBJ1-1, with a tentative D call TRBD1 (6 bases). V was cut by 0 bases and J by 0 bases, with 8 bases left in between. The CDR3 is 15 amino acids. Per the germline V gene, CDR1 is SNHLY and CDR2 is FYNNEI. The CDR3 coding sequence is TGTGCCAGCAGTGAAGCTCAGGGGATGAACACTGAAGCTTTCTTT. Translated, it gives CASSEAQGMNTEAFF.

In this sample, this clonotype turned up many times. The chain has TRBV12-3 or TRBV12-4 and TRBJ2-7; possibly TRBD1 or TRBD2 for D (6 bases each). The CDR3 loop spans 15 amino acids. Trimming cost V 6 bases and J 2 bases, with 17 bases left between them. CDR3 DNA sequence: TGTGCCAGCAGGCCGGGGGTGGGGGCCACCTACGAGCAGTACTTC. It yields the protein CASRPGVGATYEQYF.

CDR3 bases: TGTGCCAGCACCAAGAGGTACCGGACTGAAGCTTTCTTT. Amino acid sequence: CASTKRYRTEAFF. The chain has TRBV6-1 and TRBJ1-1; D unresolved. Trimming removed 7 bases from V and 5 bases from J, with 14 bases in between. Germline assignment: CDR1 MNHNS and CDR2 SASEGT. This CDR3 region has 13 residues.

The J gene is TRBJ1-5, the V gene TRBV12-3 or TRBV12-4; D not resolved. The CDR3 totals 14 residues. The germline V and J ends were trimmed by 7 bases and 0 bases, with 10 bases remaining between them. CDR3 residues: CASNAVHSNQPQHF. CDR3 sequence (DNA): TGTGCCAGCAACGCAGTCCATAGCAATCAGCCCCAGCATTTT.

The V call is TRBV7-3, the J call TRBJ2-1; D is undetermined. The CDR3 has 13 residues. Germline V gene data show CDR1 as SGHTA and CDR2 as FQGTGA. Trimming pared 5 bases from V and 8 bases from J, leaving 13 bases between. CDR3 residues: CASSPGHTDEQFF. Written as DNA, the CDR3 is TGTGCCAGCAGCCCCGGCCATACGGATGAGCAGTTCTTC.

This clonotype was counted at least ten times. The rearrangement uses TRBV28 and TRBJ2-7; 9 bases are a match to TRBD1. The CDR3 covers 16 residues. With 4 bases clipped from V and 5 bases from J, the junction kept 12 bases outside the gene matches. Per the germline V gene, CDR1 is MDHEN and CDR2 is SYDVKM. CDR3 sequence: CASSSQGARAFDEQYF. The CDR3 DNA is TGTGCCAGCAGTTCACAGGGGGCGCGAGCTTTCGACGAGCAGTACTTC.

V and J are TRBV20-1 and TRBJ2-5, with D uncertain. Trimming pared 3 bases from V and 4 bases from J, leaving 9 bases between. Germline V gene sequence: CDR1 DFQATT, CDR2 SNEGSKA (reference sequence). The CDR3 is 12 residues long. In DNA, the CDR3 is TGCAGTGCTAGCCCCGCCCCAGAGACCCAGTACTTC. It codes for CSASPAPETQYF.

V gene TRBV11-2 combines with J gene TRBJ1-1; no reliable D call. V was cut by 4 bases and J by 1 base, with 13 bases left in between. Germline CDR1 SGHAT, CDR2 FQNNGV. The CDR3 runs 15 residues. The CDR3: CASSSLDLRNTEAFF. In DNA form, the CDR3 reads TGTGCCAGCAGCTCGCTAGACCTGAGGAACACTGAAGCTTTCTTT. The variable domain in full, with the rest retrieved from reference TRBV11-2 and TRBJ1-1, is EAGVAQSPRYKIIEKRQSVAFWCNPISGHATLYWYQQILGQGPKLLIQFQNNGVVDDSQLPKDRFSAERLKGVDSTLKIQPAKLEDSAVYLCASSSLDLRNTEAFFGQGTRLTVV.

This clonotype was seen many times. The rearrangement joins TRBV11-2 to TRBJ2-5; 12 nucleotides align to TRBD2. V shed 5 bases and J 5 bases; nucleotides not matched to a gene: 6. CDR1 SGHAT and CDR2 FQNNGV come from the germline V gene. CDR3 length: 15 amino acids. Written as DNA, the CDR3 is TGTGCCAGCAGCCCTGGACTAGCGGGAAGTGAGACCCAGTACTTC. Translating gives CASSPGLAGSETQYF.

This clonotype has ten or more counts. V and J are TRBV6-2 or TRBV6-3 and TRBJ1-1; 7 bases are a match to TRBD1. V gave up 2 bases and J gave up 9 bases; unmatched junction bases: 3. Germline V gene sequence: CDR1 MNHEY, CDR2 SVGEGT. The CDR3 runs 12 residues. CDR3 sequence: CASSYLGQQAFF. The CDR3, as DNA: TGTGCCAGCAGTTACCTGGGACAGCAAGCTTTCTTT.

This clonotype was picked up many times. This chain connects TRBV6-1 to TRBJ1-2; 9 bases fit TRBD1. The germline gives CDR1 MNHNS, CDR2 SASEGT. Trimming took 6 bases from V and 6 from J; bases not matched to a gene: 5. The CDR3 covers 13 residues. CDR3 nucleotide sequence: TGTGCCAGCAGGGCGGGACAGGGCGATGGCTACACCTTC. It codes for CASRAGQGDGYTF.

This clonotype came up many times. The chain employs TRBV28 and TRBJ1-5; 11 positions match TRBD1. CDR1 and CDR2 (germline): MDHEN, SYDVKM. The CDR3 length is 17 residues. J was trimmed by 4 bases and V by 6 bases; bases with no gene match: 11. In DNA form, the CDR3 reads TGTGCCAGCAGCCTATCTGCGGGGACAGGGGGGAATCAGCCCCAGCATTTT. This codes for CASSLSAGTGGNQPQHF. Based on the CDR3 plus reference TRBV28 and TRBJ1-5, the full variable domain is DVKVTQSSRYLVKRTGEKVFLECVQDMDHENMFWYRQDPGLGLRLIYFSYDVKMKEKGDIPEGYSVSREKKERFSLILESASTNQTSMYLCASSLSAGTGGNQPQHFGDGTRLSIL.

The chain employs TRBV13 and TRBJ2-5; possibly TRBD1 for D (5 bases). The germline gives CDR1 PRHDT, CDR2 FYEKMQ (reference sequence). The CDR3 has 16 residues. V lost 0 bases and J 1 base, leaving 12 bases between the germline ends. CDR3 sequence: CASSLGDGATQETQYF. DNA of the CDR3: TGTGCCAGCAGCTTAGGCGATGGGGCCACCCAAGAGACCCAGTACTTC.

The DNA of the CDR3 is TGTGCCACCAGTGAGGGACTAGCGGGAGTCGAGACCCAGTACTTC. Protein product: CATSEGLAGVETQYF. The chain uses TRBV24-1 and TRBJ2-5; 14 nucleotides align to TRBD2. CDR1 and CDR2 from the germline V gene are KGHDR and SFDVKD. Trimming cost V 4 bases and J 5 bases; bases outside gene matches: 2. The CDR3 consists of 15 residues.

This clonotype was seen many times. The V gene is TRBV12-5, the J gene TRBJ1-1; no clear D gene. V was clipped by 2 bases and J by 0 bases, with 13 bases between them. The CDR3 has 16 residues. Germline V CDR1 and CDR2: LGHNT, FRNRAP. CDR3 region: CASGLPQDFLNTEAFF. Written as DNA, the CDR3 is TGTGCTAGTGGTTTGCCTCAGGACTTTCTGAACACTGAAGCTTTCTTT.

The table lists this clonotype with many counts. The rearrangement uses TRBV7-3 and TRBJ1-6; TRBD1 is a possible D gene (5 bases). The CDR3 spans 14 residues. Germline CDR1 reads SGHTA; CDR2 reads FQGTGA. Trimming took 2 bases from V and 5 from J, leaving 7 bases between them. This CDR3 is CASSLWGDNSPLHF. The CDR3 DNA sequence: TGTGCCAGCAGCTTATGGGGGGATAATTCACCCCTCCACTTT.

The table lists this clonotype with many counts. V usage is TRBV28 and J usage is TRBJ2-5; the match to TRBD1 covers 12 bases. The trim removed 5 bases at V and 4 bases at J, leaving 8 bases unmatched. The CDR3 is 16 residues long. CDR1 and CDR2 (germline): MDHEN, SYDVKM. CDR3 in DNA: TGTGCCAGCAGTGGGACAGGGGGCTTCCCGGGAGAGACCCAGTACTTC. Translated: CASSGTGGFPGETQYF. Combining the CDR3 with reference TRBV28 and TRBJ2-5 gives the whole variable domain DVKVTQSSRYLVKRTGEKVFLECVQDMDHENMFWYRQDPGLGLRLIYFSYDVKMKEKGDIPEGYSVSREKKERFSLILESASTNQTSMYLCASSGTGGFPGETQYFGPGTRLLVL.

The rearrangement links TRBV20-1 to TRBJ1-1, with 10 bases fitting TRBD1. Germline V CDR1 and CDR2: DFQATT, SNEGSKA (reference sequence). The CDR3 contains 15 residues. The CDR3 reads CSADRGLVPNTEAFF. The CDR3 DNA is TGCAGCGCCGACAGGGGGCTCGTTCCGAACACTGAAGCTTTCTTT.

The V call is TRBV6-2 or TRBV6-3, the J call TRBJ2-7; TRBD2 agrees at 7 bases. Germline assignment: CDR1 MNHEY and CDR2 SVGEGT. Losses at the gene ends were 4 bases for V and 3 bases for J; bases not matched to a gene: 3. The CDR3 has 13 residues. The CDR3 reads CASSWEGLYEQYF. As DNA, the CDR3 is TGTGCCAGCAGTTGGGAGGGGCTCTACGAGCAGTACTTC.

This clonotype was recorded many times. The chain combines TRBV11-1 with TRBJ2-5, with D possibly being TRBD2 (6 bases). V was shortened by 5 bases and J by 1 base, with 23 bases between the two germline ends. Germline lookup yields CDR1 SGHAT and CDR2 FQDESV (reference sequence). The CDR3 sequence is 18 residues long. CDR3 nucleotide sequence: TGTGCCAGCAGCCCACTGCGGTGGGGGGAGAGAGGCCAAGAGACCCAGTACTTC. This codes for CASSPLRWGERGQETQYF.

The V and J genes are TRBV20-1 and TRBJ2-2, with D perhaps given as TRBD1 or TRBD2 (6 bases each). The ends were cut back, 6 bases at V and 4 bases at J, with 24 bases in the middle. Per the germline V gene, CDR1 is DFQATT and CDR2 is SNEGSKA (reference sequence). This CDR3 has 17 residues. The CDR3 DNA reads TGCAGTGCCGTCGATCGATCGGGGGCGCTTGGCACCGGGGAGCTGTTTTTT. Translation: CSAVDRSGALGTGELFF.

The chain's CDR3 is CASAGQGISYGYTF. As DNA, the CDR3 is TGTGCCAGCGCGGGACAGGGCATCTCCTATGGCTACACCTTC. The chain uses TRBV2 and TRBJ1-2; TRBD1 agrees at 9 bases. The junction had 8 bases not matched to a gene; V was cut back by 8 bases and J by 4 bases. The CDR3 loop spans 14 amino acids. Per germline, CDR1 SNHLY and CDR2 FYNNEI.